This passage covers 19 T cell receptor beta chains from one sample sequenced in a study of blood T cell repertoires in COVID-19. Clones were sequenced by immunoSEQ multiplex PCR, and TCRdb holds only the in-frame ones, with some missing. The table records under 350,000 clones, about 88% of them present only once. Sequenced input: peripheral blood. All receptors derive from a man between 18 and 35 years old with active or convalescent COVID-19.

The rearrangement joins TRBV19 to TRBJ2-3; D remains ambiguous. This CDR3 comprises 14 residues. Germline V gene sequence: CDR1 LNHDA, CDR2 SQIVND (reference sequence). Trimming left V 5 bases short and J 4 bases short, with 13 bases between. The DNA for the CDR3 is TGTGCCAGTAGTTCAGGCATTCACCCAGATACGCAGTATTTT. The encoded protein is CASSSGIHPDTQYF. The variable domain in full, completed from reference TRBV19 and TRBJ2-3, reads DGGITQSPKYLFRKEGQNVTLSCEQNLNHDAMYWYRQDPGQGLRLIYYSQIVNDFQKGDIAEGYSVSREKKESFPLTVTSAQKNPTAFYLCASSSGIHPDTQYFGPGTRLTVL.

V gene TRBV29-1 combines with J gene TRBJ1-5; TRBD1 is a possible D gene (6 bases). Germline V lookup: CDR1 SQVTM, CDR2 ANQGSEA. The V end was cut by 5 bases, the J end by 3 bases, with 11 bases between. This CDR3 has 13 amino acids. The CDR3 DNA reads as TGCAGCGTTTTAACAGGGATCAATCAGCCCCAGCATTTT. It codes for CSVLTGINQPQHF.

V gene TRBV5-1 combines with J gene TRBJ1-3, with 12 bases matching TRBD1. CDR3 length: 14 residues. Germline CDR1 reads SGHRS; CDR2 reads YFSETQ. The J segment lost 7 bases and the V segment lost 5 bases, leaving 4 bases of the junction unmatched. CDR3 nucleotide sequence: TGCGCCAGCAGGTGGGACAGGGGGCAGAACACCATATATTTT. This codes for CASRWDRGQNTIYF.

The V call is TRBV5-4, the J call TRBJ2-2, with D perhaps TRBD2 (5 bases). With 1 base removed from V and 2 bases from J, the gap between germline ends came to 9 bases. The CDR3 length is 15 residues. The V gene's germline CDR1 is SGHNT and CDR2 YYREEE (reference sequence). CDR3 in amino acids: CASSLSDLNTGELFF. The CDR3 nucleotides read TGTGCCAGCAGCTTGTCGGACTTAAACACCGGGGAGCTGTTTTTT. The full variable domain, rest sourced from reference TRBV5-4 and TRBJ2-2, is ETGVTQSPTHLIKTRGQQVTLRCSSQSGHNTVSWYQQALGQGPQFIFQYYREEENGRGNFPPRFSGLQFPNYSSELNVNALELDDSALYLCASSLSDLNTGELFFGEGSRLTVL.

This clone has a single count. The genes are TRBV24-1 and TRBJ2-2; no reliable D call. This CDR3 has 12 residues. Per the germline V gene, CDR1 is KGHDR and CDR2 is SFDVKD. V dropped 9 bases and J dropped 1 base, with 5 bases sitting between them. CDR3 bases: TGTGCCACCGAGGTGAACACCGGGGAGCTGTTTTTT. Its translation: CATEVNTGELFF.

The rearrangement links TRBV19 to TRBJ2-1; 15 bases are a match to TRBD2. The CDR3 has 18 residues. The germline V gene encodes CDR1 LNHDA and CDR2 SQIVND (reference sequence). The junction had 8 bases not matched to a gene; V was cut back by 3 bases and J by 5 bases. CDR3 sequence (DNA): TGTGCCAGTAGTATCGGACTAGCGGGAGGGGATACAAACAATGAGCAGTTCTTC. It encodes CASSIGLAGGDTNNEQFF.

The rearrangement joins TRBV3-1 (or the pseudogene TRBV3-2) to TRBJ2-7; no reliable D call. CDR1 and CDR2 from the germline V gene are LGHDT and YNNKEL (reference sequence). The V and J ends lost 0 bases and 6 bases respectively, with 9 bases between them. This CDR3 contains 13 residues. As DNA, the CDR3 is TGTGCCAGCAGCCAAGATCATCTCGGCGAGCAGTACTTC. This codes for CASSQDHLGEQYF.

V usage is TRBV20-1 and J usage is TRBJ1-4; D gene ambiguous. The CDR3 length is 11 residues. The germline gives CDR1 DFQATT, CDR2 SNEGSKA (reference sequence). Trimming took off 3 bases at V and 7 bases at J, with 6 bases between the two ends. The CDR3 protein is CSASFGEKLFF. CDR3 nucleotide sequence: TGCAGTGCTAGCTTCGGTGAAAAACTGTTTTTT.

V gene TRBV5-1 combines with J gene TRBJ2-7; a weak D match, TRBD1 (6 bases). The length of the CDR3 is 14 residues. V gave up 4 bases and J gave up 6 bases, with 17 bases separating them. Per germline, CDR1 SGHRS and CDR2 YFSETQ. In nucleotides, the CDR3 is TGCGCCAGCAGCCTTTTACAGGGCTACGGCGAGCAGTACTTC. Encoded protein: CASSLLQGYGEQYF.

The gene calls are TRBV5-6 and TRBJ1-2; 8 nucleotides agree with TRBD1. With V trimmed by 4 bases and J by 3 bases, 8 bases remained unmatched. CDR3 size: 15 residues. Germline-derived CDR1 and CDR2 are SGHDT and YYEEEE. CDR3: CASSVEETGDYGYTF. CDR3 nucleotides: TGTGCCAGCAGCGTGGAAGAGACAGGGGACTATGGCTACACCTTC.

The chain employs TRBV6-2 or TRBV6-3 and TRBJ1-2, with D perhaps TRBD1 (5 bases). There are 13 residues in the CDR3. V lost 6 bases and J lost 7, with 15 bases in between. Per germline, CDR1 MNHEY and CDR2 SVGEGT. The CDR3, as DNA: TGTGCCAGCAGCATTGGGGCACAGATTGGCTACACCTTC. Its translation is CASSIGAQIGYTF.

The rearrangement joins TRBV3-1 (or the pseudogene TRBV3-2) to TRBJ2-1; D is perhaps TRBD2 (5 bases). The CDR3 length is 15 residues. V was trimmed by 1 base and J by 10 bases, leaving 17 bases between them. Germline CDR1 LGHDT, CDR2 YNNKEL (reference sequence). CDR3 sequence (DNA): TGTGCCAGCAGCCAAGTACTCCGGGCGAGGAGGGAGCAGTTCTTC. This sequence encodes CASSQVLRARREQFF.

The chain has TRBV10-3 and TRBJ1-2; D not resolved. Trimming removed 4 bases from V and 2 bases from J, with 8 bases in between. The CDR3 has 13 amino acids. In germline, CDR1 is ENHRY, CDR2 SYGVKD. The DNA of the CDR3 is TGTGCCATCAGTGTTCGGGTAAACTATGGCTACACCTTC. This sequence encodes CAISVRVNYGYTF.

The chain carries TRBV28 and TRBJ2-3; 7 nucleotides line up with TRBD2. CDR1 is MDHEN, CDR2 SYDVKM, per germline. This CDR3 is built from 15 residues. The V segment lost 3 bases and the J segment 1 base; nucleotides outside the gene matches: 4. For the CDR3, the DNA is TGTGCCAGCAGTTTGGGGGGAGGGGGCACAGATACGCAGTATTTT. It codes for CASSLGGGGTDTQYF.

The chain has TRBV19 and TRBJ1-6; possibly TRBD1 for D (6 bases). The germline V gene encodes CDR1 LNHDA and CDR2 SQIVND (reference sequence). The V gene lost 5 bases and the J gene lost 9 bases, with 17 bases spanning the gap. The CDR3 sequence is 15 residues long. This chain's CDR3 is CASSPRQDRISPLHF. In nucleotides, the CDR3 is TGTGCCAGTAGTCCAAGACAGGACCGAATTTCACCCCTCCACTTT.

This chain connects TRBV2 to TRBJ2-3; 9 bases match TRBD2. V was pared by 1 base and J by 0 bases, with 5 bases of the junction left unmatched. The CDR3 extends over 17 amino acids. Germline lookup yields CDR1 SNHLY and CDR2 FYNNEI. The CDR3 region has the DNA TGTGCCAGCAGTGAAGGGCTAGCGGGGTTTAGCACAGATACGCAGTATTTT. Encoded protein: CASSEGLAGFSTDTQYF.

The chain couples TRBV5-6 to TRBJ2-3; TRBD2 might be the D (6 bases). V was trimmed by 0 bases and J by 1 base, leaving 9 bases between them. Germline CDR1 SGHDT, CDR2 YYEEEE. The CDR3 covers 15 residues. CDR3 nucleotides: TGTGCCAGCAGCTTGGTCTTAGCGGGCACAGATACGCAGTATTTT. It yields the protein CASSLVLAGTDTQYF. Based on the CDR3 plus reference TRBV5-6 and TRBJ2-3, the full variable domain is DAGVTQSPTHLIKTRGQQVTLRCSPKSGHDTVSWYQQALGQGPQFIFQYYEEEERQRGNFPDRFSGHQFPNYSSELNVNALLLGDSALYLCASSLVLAGTDTQYFGPGTRLTVL.

The chain is built from TRBV10-1 and TRBJ2-3; tentative D call: TRBD1 (6 bases). Trimming cost V 0 bases and J 2 bases, with 21 bases left between them. Germline CDR1 and CDR2: WNHNN and SYGVQD (reference sequence). The CDR3 contains 19 residues. The DNA of the CDR3 is TGCGCCAGCAGTGAGTCCTTCACGCTTGGGGCAGGGGACACAGATACGCAGTATTTT. This translates into CASSESFTLGAGDTDTQYF.

The count of this clone is one. V is TRBV24-1 and J is TRBJ2-5; TRBD1 aligns across 8 bases. Germline CDR1 reads KGHDR; CDR2 reads SFDVKD. The CDR3 has 15 amino acids. V shed 3 bases, J shed 3 bases, and the junction held 5 bases outside the gene matches. The CDR3 region is CATSDPGQEEETQYF. The CDR3 bases are TGTGCCACCAGTGATCCGGGACAGGAAGAAGAGACCCAGTACTTC.